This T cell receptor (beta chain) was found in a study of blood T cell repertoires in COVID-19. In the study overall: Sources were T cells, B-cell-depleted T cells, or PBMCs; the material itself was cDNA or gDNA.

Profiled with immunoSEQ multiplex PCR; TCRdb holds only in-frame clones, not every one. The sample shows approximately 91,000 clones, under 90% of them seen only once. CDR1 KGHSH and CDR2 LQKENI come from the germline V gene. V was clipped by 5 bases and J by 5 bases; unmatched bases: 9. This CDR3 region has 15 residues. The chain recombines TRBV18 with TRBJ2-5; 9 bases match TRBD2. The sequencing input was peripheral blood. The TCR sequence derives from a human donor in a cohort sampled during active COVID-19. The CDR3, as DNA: TGTGCCAGCTCATTATTAGCGGGAGTCGAGGAGACCCAGTACTTC. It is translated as CASSLLAGVEETQYF. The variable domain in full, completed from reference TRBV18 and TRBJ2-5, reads NAGVMQNPRHLVRRRGQEARLRCSPMKGHSHVYWYRQLPEEGLKFMVYLQKENIIDESGMPKERFSAEFPKEGPSILRIQQVVRGDSAAYFCASSLLAGVEETQYFGPGTRLLVL.